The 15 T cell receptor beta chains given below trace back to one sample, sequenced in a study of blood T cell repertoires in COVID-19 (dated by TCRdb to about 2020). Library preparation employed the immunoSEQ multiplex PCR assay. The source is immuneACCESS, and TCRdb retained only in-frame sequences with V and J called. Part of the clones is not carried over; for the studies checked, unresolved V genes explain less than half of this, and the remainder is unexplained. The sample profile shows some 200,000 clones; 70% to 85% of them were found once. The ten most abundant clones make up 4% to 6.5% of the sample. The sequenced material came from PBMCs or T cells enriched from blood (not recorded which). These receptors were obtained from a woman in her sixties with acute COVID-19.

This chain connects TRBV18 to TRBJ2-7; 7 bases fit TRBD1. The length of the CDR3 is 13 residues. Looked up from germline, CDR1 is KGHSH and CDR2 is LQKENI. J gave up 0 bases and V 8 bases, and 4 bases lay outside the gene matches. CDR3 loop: CASHRDSSYEQYF. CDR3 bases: TGTGCCAGCCATAGGGACAGCTCCTACGAGCAGTACTTC.

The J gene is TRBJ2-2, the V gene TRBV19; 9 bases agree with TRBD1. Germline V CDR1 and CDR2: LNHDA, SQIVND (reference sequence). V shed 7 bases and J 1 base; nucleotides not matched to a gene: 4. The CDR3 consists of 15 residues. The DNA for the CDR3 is TGTGCCAGTAATCGGGACAGGGAGAACACCGGGGAGCTGTTTTTT. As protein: CASNRDRENTGELFF.

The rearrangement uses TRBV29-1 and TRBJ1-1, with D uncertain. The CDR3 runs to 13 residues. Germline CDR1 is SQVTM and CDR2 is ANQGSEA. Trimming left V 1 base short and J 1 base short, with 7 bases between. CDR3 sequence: CSVEVTANTEAFF. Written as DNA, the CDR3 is TGCAGCGTTGAAGTTACAGCGAACACTGAAGCTTTCTTT. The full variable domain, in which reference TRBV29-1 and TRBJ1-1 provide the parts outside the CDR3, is SAVISQKPSRDICQRGTSLTIQCQVDSQVTMMFWYRQQPGQSLTLIATANQGSEATYESGFVIDKFPISRPNLTFSTLTVSNMSPEDSSIYLCSVEVTANTEAFFGQGTRLTVV.

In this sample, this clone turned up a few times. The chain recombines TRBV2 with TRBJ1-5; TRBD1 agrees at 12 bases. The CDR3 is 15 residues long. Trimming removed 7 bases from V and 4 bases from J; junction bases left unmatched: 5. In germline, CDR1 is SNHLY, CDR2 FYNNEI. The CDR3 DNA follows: TGTGCCAGCAATCCGGGACAGGGGGCTAATCAGCCCCAGCATTTT. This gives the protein CASNPGQGANQPQHF.

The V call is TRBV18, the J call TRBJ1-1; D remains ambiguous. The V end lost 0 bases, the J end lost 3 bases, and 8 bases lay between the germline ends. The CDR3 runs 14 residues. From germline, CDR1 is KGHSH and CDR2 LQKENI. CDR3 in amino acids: CASSPPSSYTEAFF. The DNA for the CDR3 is TGTGCCAGCTCACCACCGTCCAGTTACACTGAAGCTTTCTTT.

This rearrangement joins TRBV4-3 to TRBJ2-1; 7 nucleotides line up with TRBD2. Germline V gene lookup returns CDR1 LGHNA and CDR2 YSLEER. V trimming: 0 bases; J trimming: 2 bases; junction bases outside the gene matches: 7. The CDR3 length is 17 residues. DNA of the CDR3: TGCGCCAGCAGCCAAGATTACGGGACTACGCCCTACAATGAGCAGTTCTTC. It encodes CASSQDYGTTPYNEQFF.

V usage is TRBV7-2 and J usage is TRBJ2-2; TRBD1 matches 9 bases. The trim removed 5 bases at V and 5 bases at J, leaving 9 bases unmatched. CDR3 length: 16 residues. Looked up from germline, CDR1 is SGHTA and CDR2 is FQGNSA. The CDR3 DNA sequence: TGTGCCAGCAGCCCAGGGGGACAGGGAAGGACCGGGGAGCTGTTTTTT. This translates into CASSPGGQGRTGELFF.

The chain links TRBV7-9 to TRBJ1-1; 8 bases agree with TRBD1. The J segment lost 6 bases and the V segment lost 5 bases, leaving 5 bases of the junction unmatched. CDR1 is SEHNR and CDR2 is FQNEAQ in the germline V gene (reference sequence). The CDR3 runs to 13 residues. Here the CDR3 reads CASSRDRGPEAFF. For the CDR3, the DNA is TGTGCCAGCAGCAGAGACAGGGGTCCTGAAGCTTTCTTT.

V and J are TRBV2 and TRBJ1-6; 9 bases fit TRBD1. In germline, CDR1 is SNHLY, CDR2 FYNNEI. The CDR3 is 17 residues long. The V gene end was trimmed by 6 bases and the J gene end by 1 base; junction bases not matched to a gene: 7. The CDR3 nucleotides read TGTGCCAGCAGGAACTTGGACAGGGGATCCTATAATTCACCCCTCCACTTT. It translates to CASRNLDRGSYNSPLHF. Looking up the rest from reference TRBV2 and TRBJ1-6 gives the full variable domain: EPEVTQTPSHQVTQMGQEVILRCVPISNHLYFYWYRQILGQKVEFLVSFYNNEISEKSEIFDDQFSVERPDGSNFTLKIRSTKLEDSAMYFCASRNLDRGSYNSPLHFGNGTRLTVT.

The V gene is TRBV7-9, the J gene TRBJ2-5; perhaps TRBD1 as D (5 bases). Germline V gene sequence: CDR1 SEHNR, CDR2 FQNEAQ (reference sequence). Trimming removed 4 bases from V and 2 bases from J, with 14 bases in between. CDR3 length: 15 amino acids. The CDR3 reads CASSSERTYQETQYF. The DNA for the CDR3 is TGTGCCAGCAGCTCAGAGAGGACATATCAAGAGACCCAGTACTTC.

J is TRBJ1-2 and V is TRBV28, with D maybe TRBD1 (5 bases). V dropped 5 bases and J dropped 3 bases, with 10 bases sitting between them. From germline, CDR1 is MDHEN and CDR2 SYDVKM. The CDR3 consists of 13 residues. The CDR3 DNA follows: TGTGCCAGCAGTGAGGGACTGTACTATGGCTACACCTTC. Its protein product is CASSEGLYYGYTF.

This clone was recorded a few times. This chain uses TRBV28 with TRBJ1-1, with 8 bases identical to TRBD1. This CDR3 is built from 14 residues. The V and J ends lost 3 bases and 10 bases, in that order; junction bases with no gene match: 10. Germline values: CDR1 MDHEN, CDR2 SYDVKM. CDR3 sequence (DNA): TGTGCCAGCAGTTTGAGTGGGGCAGGGGGCATAGCTTTCTTT. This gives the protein CASSLSGAGGIAFF.

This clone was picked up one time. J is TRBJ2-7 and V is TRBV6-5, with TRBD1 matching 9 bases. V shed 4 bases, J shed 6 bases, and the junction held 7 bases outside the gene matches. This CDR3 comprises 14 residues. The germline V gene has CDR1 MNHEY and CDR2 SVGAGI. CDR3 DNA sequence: TGTGCCAGCAGTTTGGCGGGACAGGGACTCGAGCAGTACTTC. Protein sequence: CASSLAGQGLEQYF.

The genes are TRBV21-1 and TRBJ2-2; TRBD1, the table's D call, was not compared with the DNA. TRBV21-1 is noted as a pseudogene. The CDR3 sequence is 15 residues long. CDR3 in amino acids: CASSRQGAYTGELFF. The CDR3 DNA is TGTGCCAGCAGCAGACAGGGGGCTTACACCGGGGAGCTGTTTTTT.

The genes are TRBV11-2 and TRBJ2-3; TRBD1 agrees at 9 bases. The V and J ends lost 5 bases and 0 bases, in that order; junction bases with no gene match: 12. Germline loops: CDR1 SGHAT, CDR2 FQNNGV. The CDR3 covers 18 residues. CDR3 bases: TGTGCCAGCAGCCGACGAGATTGGACAGGGGTTAGCACAGATACGCAGTATTTT. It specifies CASSRRDWTGVSTDTQYF.